The present T cell receptor beta chain was sequenced within a study of blood T cell repertoires in COVID-19. Per the germline V gene, CDR1 is SGHAT and CDR2 is FQNNGV. With 0 bases removed from V and 1 base from J, the gap between germline ends came to 7 bases. This CDR3 has 15 amino acids. The protocol was immunoSEQ multiplex PCR, while the TCRdb copy is restricted to in-frame clones and leaves out a portion. The sample lists roughly 310,000 clones; roughly 90% were seen once. Material for sequencing was peripheral blood. This chain uses TRBV11-2 with TRBJ1-5; D is uncertain. This sequence was found in a woman aged 25 to 39 with COVID-19, enrolled during active disease. This chain's CDR3 is CASSLERGSNQPQHF. The CDR3 nucleotides are TGTGCCAGCAGCTTAGAACGGGGAAGCAATCAGCCCCAGCATTTT.